The 21 T cell receptor beta chains in this list originate from one sample, sequenced in a study of blood T cell repertoires in COVID-19 (TCRdb year 2020). The library was prepared using the immunoSEQ multiplex PCR assay. The clones in this table, taken by TCRdb from immuneACCESS, are in-frame only. Not every clone is retained; where verified, under half of the shortfall comes from an unresolved V gene, and the cause of the rest is unknown. This sample gives some 120,000 clones in total; around 80% of them show up just once. The ten largest clonotypes hold 3.5% to 4% of the sample. Material for sequencing was peripheral blood. These receptors were collected from a woman aged 45-65 years with acute or convalescent COVID-19.

This rearrangement joins TRBV4-2 to TRBJ1-1; D unresolved. The V gene lost 4 bases and the J gene lost 3 bases, with 15 bases spanning the gap. Germline CDR1 is LGHNA and CDR2 is YNFKEQ. The CDR3 consists of 15 residues. For the CDR3, the DNA is TGTGCCAGCAGCCGCGCAGCAGCGAGTGACACTGAAGCTTTCTTT. Translation: CASSRAAASDTEAFF.

The chain employs TRBV6-1 and TRBJ2-1; D possibly corresponds to TRBD2 (7 bases). V lost 1 base and J 13 bases, leaving 26 bases between the germline ends. The CDR3 loop spans 17 amino acids. Germline V CDR1 and CDR2: MNHNS, SASEGT. The CDR3 sequence: CASSEDMGRAGMGGQFF. The CDR3 DNA is TGTGCCAGCAGTGAAGACATGGGAAGAGCGGGAATGGGGGGCCAGTTCTTC.

The chain links TRBV5-4 to TRBJ1-2; D remains ambiguous. The V end was cut by 1 base, the J end by 0 bases, with 13 bases between. CDR3 size: 16 residues. Germline V gene sequence: CDR1 SGHNT, CDR2 YYREEE (reference sequence). The CDR3, as DNA: TGTGCCAGCAGCTTGATAGGGTCGGGAGCTAACTATGGCTACACCTTC. The encoded protein is CASSLIGSGANYGYTF.

The J gene is TRBJ2-3, the V gene TRBV5-1, with D perhaps TRBD2 (5 bases). The CDR3 has 15 amino acids. The V end was cut by 4 bases, the J end by 6 bases, with 18 bases between. Germline CDR1 reads SGHRS; CDR2 reads YFSETQ. CDR3 DNA sequence: TGCGCCAGCAGCCTGATGCCCACCGGGGTCGATACGCAGTATTTT. Its protein product is CASSLMPTGVDTQYF. Full variable domain (remainder filled in from reference TRBV5-1 and TRBJ2-3): KAGVTQTPRYLIKTRGQQVTLSCSPISGHRSVSWYQQTPGQGLQFLFEYFSETQRNKGNFPGRFSGRQFSNSRSEMNVSTLELGDSALYLCASSLMPTGVDTQYFGPGTRLTVL.

The CDR3 nucleotides are TGCGCCAGCAGCCGTTTAGGTAGCTTTATCACAGATACGCAGTATTTT. The encoded protein is CASSRLGSFITDTQYF. The V gene is TRBV4-1, the J gene TRBJ2-3; no clear D gene. This CDR3 has 16 residues. Trimming stripped 4 bases from V and 2 bases from J, with 16 bases between. Germline-derived CDR1 and CDR2 are MGHRA and YSYEKL.

J is TRBJ2-6 and V is TRBV7-3; a possible D gene is TRBD1 (6 bases). Trimming stripped 5 bases from V and 2 bases from J, with 13 bases between. The CDR3 totals 16 residues. Germline V CDR1 and CDR2: SGHTA, FQGTGA. The CDR3 sequence: CASSISGVPGANVLTF. DNA for the CDR3: TGTGCCAGCAGCATTTCAGGGGTCCCTGGGGCCAACGTCCTGACTTTC. Filled out from reference TRBV7-3 and TRBJ2-6, the complete variable domain reads GAGVSQTPSNKVTEKGKYVELRCDPISGHTALYWYRQSLGQGPEFLIYFQGTGAADDSGLPNDRFFAVRPEGSVSTLKIQRTERGDSAVYLCASSISGVPGANVLTFGAGSRLTVL.

This chain uses TRBV11-2 with TRBJ2-7; maybe TRBD2 (6 bases). The CDR3 spans 14 residues. V was trimmed by 5 bases and J by 4 bases, leaving 15 bases between them. Germline V gene lookup returns CDR1 SGHAT and CDR2 FQNNGV. The CDR3 coding sequence is TGTGCCAGCAGCGTCACGGGAGACCTTTACGAGCAGTACTTC. Its translation is CASSVTGDLYEQYF.

The V call is TRBV5-1, the J call TRBJ1-6; D is possibly TRBD1 (5 bases). The V and J ends lost 0 bases and 5 bases respectively, with 9 bases between them. Germline V gene sequence: CDR1 SGHRS, CDR2 YFSETQ. CDR3 length: 15 residues. CDR3: CASSLDSGDNSPLHF. The CDR3 nucleotides read TGCGCCAGCAGCTTGGATTCGGGGGATAATTCACCCCTCCACTTT.

This sequence joins TRBV18 and TRBJ1-1; D unresolved. V lost 3 bases, J lost 3 bases, and 11 bases lay in between. Germline V gives CDR1 KGHSH, CDR2 LQKENI. This CDR3 region has 14 residues. In DNA form, the CDR3 reads TGTGCCAGCTCACCTACAGCTACGGACACTGAAGCTTTCTTT. Translation gives CASSPTATDTEAFF.

The J gene is TRBJ1-1, the V gene TRBV29-1, with D unclear. The length of the CDR3 is 15 residues. Trimming left V 4 bases short and J 1 base short, with 16 bases between. Germline V CDR1 and CDR2: SQVTM, ANQGSEA. The CDR3 nucleotides read TGCAGCGTTGGCGGCTCAAGATCCACGAACACTGAAGCTTTCTTT. Amino acids: CSVGGSRSTNTEAFF.

This clone was seen a single time. The genes are TRBV7-2 and TRBJ2-2, with D possibly TRBD2 on 7 matching bases. The CDR3 is 14 residues long. Germline loops: CDR1 SGHTA, CDR2 FQGNSA. Trimming removed 5 bases at V and 7 bases at J, with 14 bases between. CDR3 sequence (DNA): TGTGCCAGCAGCCCTGGACTAGGGGGCGGGGAGCTGTTTTTT. This encodes CASSPGLGGGELFF. The full variable domain, rest sourced from reference TRBV7-2 and TRBJ2-2, is GAGVSQSPSNKVTEKGKDVELRCDPISGHTALYWYRQSLGQGLEFLIYFQGNSAPDKSGLPSDRFSAERTGGSVSTLTIQRTQQEDSAVYLCASSPGLGGGELFFGEGSRLTVL.

The J gene is TRBJ1-2, the V gene TRBV20-1; TRBD1 aligns across 9 bases. Germline V gene data show CDR1 as DFQATT and CDR2 as SNEGSKA (reference sequence). The V segment lost 3 bases and the J segment 6 bases; nucleotides outside the gene matches: 11. The CDR3 is made up of 15 amino acids. CDR3 coding DNA: TGCAGTGCTAGTCTCACCGGGACAGGGAACAATGGCTACACCTTC. Its protein is CSASLTGTGNNGYTF.

The genes are TRBV12-5 and TRBJ1-2; D unresolved. V lost 6 bases and J 4 bases, leaving 9 bases between the germline ends. This CDR3 is built from 12 residues. Germline CDR1 LGHNT, CDR2 FRNRAP. The CDR3 DNA is TGTGCTAGTGGCCGAGTACGCTATGGCTACACCTTC. Translated: CASGRVRYGYTF.

The chain combines TRBV3-1 (or the pseudogene TRBV3-2) with TRBJ2-7, with 8 bases fitting TRBD2. The germline CDR1 and CDR2 sequences are LGHDT and YNNKEL (reference sequence). CDR3 length: 15 amino acids. V lost 3 bases, J lost 3 bases, and 7 bases stayed unmatched. The CDR3 sequence is CASSQSGLAGYEQYF. The CDR3, as DNA: TGTGCCAGCAGCCAGTCAGGGCTAGCGGGCTACGAGCAGTACTTC.

The chain links TRBV28 to TRBJ2-3, with 7 bases fitting TRBD2. Germline lookup yields CDR1 MDHEN and CDR2 SYDVKM. The CDR3 is made up of 15 amino acids. The ends lost 5 bases at V and 5 bases at J; junction bases unmatched: 10. The CDR3 nucleotides read TGTGCCAGCAGTCCCTGGGGGAGGGCGGTAGATACGCAGTATTTT. This sequence encodes CASSPWGRAVDTQYF.

V and J are TRBV5-1 and TRBJ1-4, with D uncertain. The V and J ends lost 0 bases and 2 bases respectively, with 2 bases between them. Germline V CDR1 and CDR2: SGHRS, YFSETQ. This CDR3 has 13 residues. The CDR3 DNA reads as TGCGCCAGCAGCTTGGCGACTAATGAAAAACTGTTTTTT. It yields the protein CASSLATNEKLFF.

This clone appeared a single time. The gene calls are TRBV14 and TRBJ2-5; 8 bases line up with TRBD1. CDR1 and CDR2 (germline): SGHDN, FVKESK. The CDR3 loop spans 14 amino acids. The V segment lost 8 bases and the J segment 5 bases; nucleotides outside the gene matches: 10. The CDR3, as DNA: TGTGCCAGCCGTCGGACAGGGAAGGGGGAGACCCAGTACTTC. This translates into CASRRTGKGETQYF.

The V gene is TRBV7-2, the J gene TRBJ2-2; tentatively, D is TRBD2 (5 bases). The CDR3 length is 15 residues. Looked up from germline, CDR1 is SGHTA and CDR2 is FQGNSA. V lost 3 bases, J lost 6 bases, and 14 bases lay in between. CDR3 loop: CASSLAGEPPGELFF. The CDR3 DNA sequence: TGTGCCAGCAGCTTGGCGGGCGAACCCCCCGGGGAGCTGTTTTTT.

This rearrangement joins TRBV5-6 to TRBJ2-1; no clear D gene. CDR3 size: 16 residues. V dropped 0 bases and J dropped 0 bases, with 10 bases sitting between them. In germline, CDR1 is SGHDT, CDR2 YYEEEE. DNA for the CDR3: TGTGCCAGCAGCTTGGATACGGTTAGCTCCTACAATGAGCAGTTCTTC. As protein: CASSLDTVSSYNEQFF.

The rearrangement links TRBV5-1 to TRBJ2-3; 10 nucleotides line up with TRBD1. V shed 4 bases and J 5 bases; nucleotides not matched to a gene: 4. The CDR3 length is 14 residues. From germline, CDR1 is SGHRS and CDR2 YFSETQ. CDR3 DNA sequence: TGCGCCAGCAGCGAGGACAGGGGGGTAGATACGCAGTATTTT. This gives the protein CASSEDRGVDTQYF.

The CDR3 region is CASRRDNSPLHF. The DNA for the CDR3 is TGTGCCAGCCGACGGGATAATTCACCCCTCCACTTT. The gene calls are TRBV19 and TRBJ1-6, with no clear D. This CDR3 has 12 amino acids. Looked up from germline, CDR1 is LNHDA and CDR2 is SQIVND (reference sequence). V was trimmed by 9 bases and J by 5 bases, leaving 8 bases between them.